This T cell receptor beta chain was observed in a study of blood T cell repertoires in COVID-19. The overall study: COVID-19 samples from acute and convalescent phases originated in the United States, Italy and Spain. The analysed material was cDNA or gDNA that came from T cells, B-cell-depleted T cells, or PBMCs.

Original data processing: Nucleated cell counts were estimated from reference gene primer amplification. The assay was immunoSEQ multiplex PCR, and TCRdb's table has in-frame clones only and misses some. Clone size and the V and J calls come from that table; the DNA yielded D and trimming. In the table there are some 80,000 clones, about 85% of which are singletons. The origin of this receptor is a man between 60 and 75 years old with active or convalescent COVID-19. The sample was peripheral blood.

The CDR3 region has the DNA TGTGCCAGTAGCCGCCCCTCCGATCCTGGAGGAGATACGCAGTATTTT. Its protein product is CASSRPSDPGGDTQYF. The chain employs TRBV19 and TRBJ2-3; possible D gene TRBD2, 5 bases. The germline CDR1 and CDR2 sequences are LNHDA and SQIVND (reference sequence). With 6 bases removed from V and 5 bases from J, the gap between germline ends came to 21 bases. The CDR3 has 16 amino acids.